The T cell receptor beta chain under discussion was sequenced for a study of T cell repertoires in cytomegalovirus infection. V lost 8 bases and J lost 1, with 5 bases in between. Germline CDR1 SEHNR, CDR2 FQNEAQ (reference sequence). This CDR3 has 11 amino acids. TCRdb called the reads again in MiXCR, with one record for every CDR3 protein. The table lists approximately 630,000 distinct CDR3 sequences, 20% to 25% of them singletons. In its sample, this clonotype was seen many times. The sequence derives from a human donor in good health (CMV status not recorded). Some clones in this sample may be carry-over from other donors' samples. The chain is built from TRBV7-9 and TRBJ1-1; no firm D call. What was sequenced was CD8+ T cells from PBMCs. For the CDR3, the DNA is TGTGCCAGCCGCCAGAACACTGAAGCTTTCTTT. It specifies CASRQNTEAFF.